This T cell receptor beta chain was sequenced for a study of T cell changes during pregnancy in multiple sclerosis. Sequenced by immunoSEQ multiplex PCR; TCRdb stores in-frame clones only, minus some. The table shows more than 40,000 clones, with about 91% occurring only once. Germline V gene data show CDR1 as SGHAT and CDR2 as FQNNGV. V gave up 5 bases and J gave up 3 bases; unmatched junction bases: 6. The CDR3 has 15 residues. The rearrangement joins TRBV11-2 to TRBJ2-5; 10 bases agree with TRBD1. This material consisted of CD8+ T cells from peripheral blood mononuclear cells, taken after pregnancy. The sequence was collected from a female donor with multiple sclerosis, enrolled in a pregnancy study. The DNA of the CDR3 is TGTGCCAGCAGCCGCGGACAGGGGGGGAAAGAGACCCAGTACTTC. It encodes CASSRGQGGKETQYF.